One sample yielded the 20 T cell receptor beta chains listed below, sequenced in a study of blood T cell repertoires in COVID-19. Libraries were prepared by immunoSEQ multiplex PCR; TCRdb keeps only in-frame clonotypes and omits some of them. The data show 45,000 to 65,000 clones, over 70% seen once. The sample consisted of peripheral blood. Receptors originate from a man in his thirties or forties with COVID-19, enrolled during active disease.

The rearrangement joins TRBV5-5 to TRBJ1-1, with TRBD1 matching over 9 bases. This CDR3 is 15 amino acids long. The germline V gene encodes CDR1 SGHKS and CDR2 YYEKEE (reference sequence). Trimming at V came to 4 bases and at J to 4 bases, leaving 8 bases not matched to a gene. CDR3 loop: CASSMRTGAITEAFF. The CDR3 DNA reads as TGTGCCAGCAGCATGAGGACAGGGGCGATCACTGAAGCTTTCTTT.

J is TRBJ1-3 and V is TRBV29-1; TRBD1 is a possible D gene (6 bases). Per the germline V gene, CDR1 is SQVTM and CDR2 is ANQGSEA. CDR3 length equals 14 residues. V was trimmed by 7 bases and J by 0 bases, leaving 13 bases between them. The CDR3 DNA follows: TGCAGCGCCAGGACAGCCAGCTCTGGAAACACCATATATTTT. Its protein is CSARTASSGNTIYF.

CDR3 amino acids: CASSLGASGANNEQFF. As DNA, the CDR3 is TGTGCCAGCAGCTTAGGGGCTAGCGGGGCCAACAATGAGCAGTTCTTC. The V call is TRBV7-8, the J call TRBJ2-1, with 9 bases identical to TRBD2. The V gene end was trimmed by 1 base and the J gene end by 5 bases; junction bases not matched to a gene: 6. CDR3 length: 16 residues. Germline V lookup: CDR1 SGHVS, CDR2 FQNEAQ.

The chain carries TRBV4-3 and TRBJ2-1; D is possibly TRBD2 (7 bases). Germline CDR1 and CDR2: LGHNA and YSLEER. The CDR3 runs to 16 residues. V gave up 1 base and J gave up 8 bases, with 18 bases separating them. DNA for the CDR3: TGCGCCAGCAGCCAAGGCGTTGTTCGAGGGGGGGATGAGCAGTTCTTC. Its protein product is CASSQGVVRGGDEQFF.

The chain combines TRBV27 with TRBJ1-1, with D possibly being TRBD1 (5 bases). V was trimmed by 5 bases and J by 9 bases, leaving 13 bases between them. The CDR3 is 12 residues long. Per germline, CDR1 MNHEY and CDR2 SMNVEV (reference sequence). CDR3: CASSREGLQAFF. CDR3 in DNA: TGTGCCAGCAGTAGGGAGGGACTACAAGCTTTCTTT.

This clone has only one observation. The J gene is TRBJ2-2, the V gene TRBV7-8; D gene ambiguous. CDR1 SGHVS and CDR2 FQNEAQ come from the germline V gene. The CDR3 totals 14 residues. V lost 11 bases to trimming and J lost 0 bases, with 13 bases between them. The CDR3 sequence is CAHPTPSNTGELFF. In DNA form, the CDR3 reads TGTGCCCATCCGACACCCTCGAACACCGGGGAGCTGTTTTTT.

The chain joins TRBV6-4 to TRBJ2-7; 10 bases map to TRBD2. Germline loops: CDR1 MRHNA, CDR2 SNTAGT. This CDR3 is built from 14 residues. J lost 4 bases, V lost 0 bases, and 0 bases had no gene match. Written as DNA, the CDR3 is TGTGCCAGCAGTGACTCAGCGGGAGGGTACGAGCAGTACTTC. This codes for CASSDSAGGYEQYF.

The genes are TRBV13 and TRBJ1-6, with D unresolved. This CDR3 contains 16 residues. Germline V gene data show CDR1 as PRHDT and CDR2 as FYEKMQ (reference sequence). V was shortened by 5 bases and J by 4 bases, with 15 bases between the two germline ends. CDR3 in amino acids: CASSGTLAGYNSPLHF. The DNA for the CDR3 is TGTGCCAGCAGCGGTACACTGGCAGGTTATAATTCACCCCTCCACTTT.

V is TRBV6-2 or TRBV6-3 and J is TRBJ1-5; D call uncertain. The CDR3 has 14 residues. The V gene's germline CDR1 is MNHEY and CDR2 SVGEGT. V lost 2 bases to trimming and J lost 0 bases, with 5 bases between them. This chain's CDR3 is CASSYTHSNQPQHF. The DNA for the CDR3 is TGTGCCAGCAGTTACACTCATAGCAATCAGCCCCAGCATTTT.

This chain links TRBV15 with TRBJ1-4, with TRBD1 identical over 7 bases. Germline V lookup: CDR1 LNHNV, CDR2 YYDKDF (reference sequence). The CDR3 extends over 15 amino acids. J gave up 4 bases and V 3 bases, and 5 bases lay outside the gene matches. The CDR3 protein is CATSRVQGGNEKLFF. Written as DNA, the CDR3 is TGTGCCACCAGCAGGGTTCAGGGGGGTAATGAAAAACTGTTTTTT.

The rearrangement joins TRBV28 to TRBJ2-3; 11 bases align to TRBD2. The CDR3 loop spans 15 amino acids. With V trimmed by 5 bases and J by 4 bases, 5 bases remained unmatched. In germline, CDR1 is MDHEN, CDR2 SYDVKM. CDR3 protein: CASSVAGGPADTQYF. In DNA form, the CDR3 reads TGTGCCAGCAGTGTAGCGGGAGGGCCAGCAGATACGCAGTATTTT.

The chain uses TRBV7-9 and TRBJ1-1; TRBD1 is a possible D gene (5 bases). V shed 5 bases and J shed 0 bases, with 13 bases lying between them. CDR3 size: 15 residues. Germline V lookup: CDR1 SEHNR, CDR2 FQNEAQ (reference sequence). The CDR3 DNA sequence: TGTGCCAGCAGCCCTAGACAGAACATGAACACTGAAGCTTTCTTT. Protein: CASSPRQNMNTEAFF.

This chain connects TRBV5-1 to TRBJ1-1; D is possibly TRBD1 (5 bases). This CDR3 comprises 15 residues. Germline V gene lookup returns CDR1 SGHRS and CDR2 YFSETQ. Trimming left V 0 bases short and J 4 bases short, with 13 bases between. This CDR3 reads CASSLAGGQGTEAFF. The CDR3 nucleotides read TGCGCCAGCAGCTTGGCCGGGGGTCAGGGCACTGAAGCTTTCTTT.

J is TRBJ1-1 and V is TRBV24-1; possible D gene TRBD1, 5 bases. Trimming cost V 5 bases and J 7 bases, with 7 bases left between them. The germline gives CDR1 KGHDR, CDR2 SFDVKD. This CDR3 is 11 amino acids long. The CDR3 sequence: CATSADSEAFF. CDR3 nucleotides: TGTGCCACCAGTGCTGACAGTGAAGCTTTCTTT.

The chain uses TRBV28 and TRBJ1-2, with a possible D match to TRBD1 (6 bases). CDR3 length: 15 amino acids. Germline loops: CDR1 MDHEN, CDR2 SYDVKM. V was cut by 7 bases and J by 4 bases, with 19 bases left in between. The CDR3 DNA reads as TGTGCCAGCATCAACTGGGAGGGGGTGTTCTATGGCTACACCTTC. This translates into CASINWEGVFYGYTF.

J is TRBJ2-7 and V is TRBV11-2; 9 bases are a match to TRBD1. Germline values: CDR1 SGHAT, CDR2 FQNNGV. CDR3 length: 15 amino acids. V lost 3 bases and J lost 3; bases outside the gene matches: 6. For the CDR3, the DNA is TGTGCCAGCAGCTTCGGACAGGGGTCATACTACGAGCAGTACTTC. As protein: CASSFGQGSYYEQYF.

The chain recombines TRBV7-2 with TRBJ2-7; 7 bases are a match to TRBD1. The V gene's germline CDR1 is SGHTA and CDR2 FQGNSA. Trimming removed 5 bases from V and 4 bases from J; junction bases left unmatched: 8. There are 14 residues in the CDR3. Written as DNA, the CDR3 is TGTGCCAGCAGCCTGTCGGGACAGATTTACGAGCAGTACTTC. Its translation is CASSLSGQIYEQYF.

The chain combines TRBV2 with TRBJ1-1; 9 bases match TRBD1. CDR1 is SNHLY, CDR2 FYNNEI, per germline. The CDR3 covers 15 residues. V dropped 6 bases and J dropped 1; count of bases not matched to a gene: 6. CDR3 nucleotide sequence: TGTGCCAGCAGACCTAGACAGGGGGAGAACACTGAAGCTTTCTTT. Its translation: CASRPRQGENTEAFF.

This clone was counted once. The chain links TRBV28 to TRBJ1-6; no reliable D call. The CDR3 runs to 13 residues. V lost 7 bases to trimming and J lost 7 bases, with 11 bases between them. From germline, CDR1 is MDHEN and CDR2 SYDVKM. The chain's CDR3 is CASTPGGNSPLHF. CDR3 in DNA: TGTGCCAGCACCCCAGGTGGGAATTCACCCCTCCACTTT.

This chain uses TRBV10-1 with TRBJ1-1; no clear D. V lost 8 bases, J lost 1 base, and 11 bases lay in between. CDR3 size: 13 residues. CDR1 is WNHNN and CDR2 is SYGVQD in the germline V gene (reference sequence). The CDR3 is CASARDSNTEAFF. CDR3 sequence (DNA): TGCGCCAGCGCCAGAGACTCGAACACTGAAGCTTTCTTT.